The T cell receptor beta chain described here comes from a study of CD8 T cells in Susac syndrome (dated by TCRdb to about 2019). Regarding the research as a whole: Whether CD8+ T cell activation and differentiation in Susac syndrome was antigen driven was tested using repertoire sequencing. The clonality of the CD8+ T cell repertoire was compared across approximately twelve healthy donors, some 14 Susac syndrome patients and fewer than 16 multiple sclerosis patients. The study at large found these results: The study acknowledged that relatively few individuals were included in the TCR sequencing and HLA analysis.

Peripheral blood CD8+ and CD4+ T cells from healthy donors, Susac syndrome patients and multiple sclerosis patients were profiled using high-throughput TCR beta sequencing. Multiple sclerosis controls were treatment-naive patients with stable or active relapsing-remitting disease fulfilling revised McDonald criteria. Bulk CD8+ and CD4+ T cells were purified by magnetic negative isolation, whereas CD8+ TEMRA cells were enriched by FACS. Blood was drawn into EDTA tubes, processed within 24 hours, and PBMCs were isolated by density gradient centrifugation. PBMCs destined for TCR sequencing were cryopreserved in liquid nitrogen and later thawed in a 37 °C water bath. The sorted or isolated CD4+, CD8+ and CD8+ TEMRA cells had a purity of 90% or higher. Comment on this clonotype: Its antigen remains undetermined. Base qualities are not at hand, and no much larger clone is one base apart.

RNA was extracted using the RNeasy kit, and about 0.45 to 1 microgram was reverse transcribed with random hexamers. The immunoSEQ multiplex PCR assay, covering 54 Vbeta and 13 Jbeta segments, was used to amplify TCR beta CDR3 regions. Bias from PCR amplification was corrected by using a synthetic template baseline for primer optimization and for computational correction. As for how the authors treated the data: Only productive sequences were kept, with reads annotated to V, D and J genes according to IMGT and analyzed in immunoSEQ Analyzer. Clonality was computed as one minus Shannon entropy normalized by log2 of the number of productive unique sequences. For each patient and control, public and private clones were evaluated within the 100 most prevalent clones. A clone was defined as Susac-specific if it was absent from the healthy and MS cohorts, from 1052 published viral clones and from other ImmuneACCESS disease sequences. In TCRdb, the public reads were trimmed at Q25 with fastp and aligned with MiXCR, with productive beta chains retained. Merged by CDR3 protein, the rows form single entries marked with the most common genes and DNA. TCRdb, rather than the study authors, made the V and J calls. The sample table contains fewer than 350,000 distinct CDR3 sequences; only one count was recorded for roughly 85% of them. The leading ten clones occupy 0.2% to 0.25% of the sample.

Sequenced sample: CD8+ T cells from PBMCs. The TCR was taken from a human donor with multiple sclerosis.

CDR3 loop: CASSPGPPRTTPYEQYF. The DNA reads as follows: TGTGCCAGCAGCCCGGGACCTCCCCGCACAACTCCCTACGAGCAGTACTTC. The sequence joins TRBV7-9 to TRBJ2-7; the D gene assignment is perhaps TRBD1 or TRBD2, with each matching 5 bases. V sheds 5 bases and J sheds 2 bases, leaving 22 bases between their ends. Spanning cysteine to phenylalanine, the CDR3 consists of 17 amino acids. This entry keeps only the CDR3 DNA: 51 bases, framed from base 1. From the germline V gene (reference sequence), CDR1 is SEHNR and CDR2 is FQNEAQ.